These 26 T cell receptor beta chains came from one sample sequenced in a study of graft-versus-host responses after intestinal transplantation. Their specific antigens are unknown. Sequenced by immunoSEQ multiplex PCR; TCRdb stores in-frame clones only, minus some. The sample carries roughly 96,000 clones, around 90% recorded once. The sample here was unstimulated CD8+ T cells sorted from spleen or lymph node cells, taken before intestinal transplant. The receptors originated from a human donor who received an intestinal transplant.

This clone was seen a handful of times. The DNA for the CDR3 is TGCGCCAGCAGCCAAGAAGAGGGGAACACTGAAGCTTTCTTT. Its translation is CASSQEEGNTEAFF. The chain has TRBV4-3 and TRBJ1-1, with no clear D. V lost 0 bases, J lost 1 base, and 6 bases lay in between. The germline gives CDR1 LGHNA, CDR2 YSLEER. The CDR3 contains 14 residues.

The rearrangement joins TRBV7-9 to TRBJ2-5, with 7 bases lining up with TRBD2. Trimming took 7 bases from V and 2 from J; bases not matched to a gene: 10. There are 15 residues in the CDR3. The V gene's germline CDR1 is SEHNR and CDR2 FQNEAQ (reference sequence). CDR3 sequence reads: CASIPIGGGQETQYF. DNA of the CDR3: TGTGCCAGCATCCCCATTGGGGGGGGTCAAGAGACCCAGTACTTC. The whole variable domain, remainder taken from reference TRBV7-9 and TRBJ2-5, is DTGVSQNPRHKITKRGQNVTFRCDPISEHNRLYWYRQTLGQGPEFLTYFQNEAQLEKSRLLSDRFSAERPKGSFSTLEIQRTEQGDSAMYLCASIPIGGGQETQYFGPGTRLLVL.

The V gene is TRBV30, the J gene TRBJ1-1; D may be TRBD1 (6 bases). The CDR3 has 14 residues. The V end lost 1 base, the J end lost 1 base, and 10 bases lay between the germline ends. CDR1 and CDR2 from the germline V gene are GTSNPN and SVGIG (reference sequence). The CDR3 spells CAWSEDSSNTEAFF. DNA of the CDR3: TGTGCCTGGAGTGAGGACAGTTCGAACACTGAAGCTTTCTTT.

V gene TRBV7-6 combines with J gene TRBJ2-3; D gene uncertain. V was cut by 5 bases and J by 4 bases, with 10 bases left in between. Looked up from germline, CDR1 is SGHVS and CDR2 is FNYEAQ. The CDR3 runs to 13 residues. For the CDR3, the DNA is TGTGCCAGCAGCCCGGAACGGGCAGATACGCAGTATTTT. Translation: CASSPERADTQYF.

The gene calls are TRBV7-8 and TRBJ2-1; 7 positions match TRBD1. The CDR3 totals 15 residues. Losses at the gene ends were 5 bases for V and 8 bases for J; bases not matched to a gene: 12. Germline CDR1 reads SGHVS; CDR2 reads FQNEAQ. CDR3 DNA sequence: TGTGCCAGCAGCCCTGGGACAGTTGTAAGGGATGAGCAGTTCTTC. Translation: CASSPGTVVRDEQFF.

The chain joins TRBV14 to TRBJ2-7; unclear D gene. From germline, CDR1 is SGHDN and CDR2 FVKESK. The CDR3 is 13 residues long. V gave up 1 base and J gave up 2 bases, with 6 bases separating them. CDR3 sequence reads: CASSQGPAYEQYF. The CDR3 DNA reads TGTGCCAGCAGCCAAGGGCCCGCCTACGAGCAGTACTTC.

The V and J genes are TRBV7-9 and TRBJ2-5; TRBD2 matches at 8 bases. Germline lookup yields CDR1 SEHNR and CDR2 FQNEAQ (reference sequence). J gave up 1 base and V 2 bases, and 9 bases lay outside the gene matches. The CDR3 is 17 residues long. CDR3 nucleotide sequence: TGTGCCAGCAGCTTACTCGCGGGGGGCAGGATCCAAGAGACCCAGTACTTC. It specifies CASSLLAGGRIQETQYF. The whole variable domain, remainder taken from reference TRBV7-9 and TRBJ2-5, is DTGVSQNPRHKITKRGQNVTFRCDPISEHNRLYWYRQTLGQGPEFLTYFQNEAQLEKSRLLSDRFSAERPKGSFSTLEIQRTEQGDSAMYLCASSLLAGGRIQETQYFGPGTRLLVL.

For this clone: This specimen includes other DNA sequences encoding the same CDR3. V gene TRBV19 combines with J gene TRBJ2-7; possibly TRBD1 for D (6 bases). Per germline, CDR1 LNHDA and CDR2 SQIVND (reference sequence). V lost 3 bases, J lost 1 base, and 10 bases lay in between. The CDR3 totals 14 residues. CDR3 bases: TGTGCCAGTAGTATTGCAGGGGCGTCCTACGAGCAGTACTTC. This translates into CASSIAGASYEQYF.

The rearrangement uses TRBV4-3 and TRBJ2-3; 9 bases are a match to TRBD1. With 4 bases clipped from V and 0 bases from J, the junction kept 2 bases outside the gene matches. Germline V gene sequence: CDR1 LGHNA, CDR2 YSLEER. This CDR3 is built from 15 residues. The CDR3 sequence: CASSLGTGSTDTQYF. For the CDR3, the DNA is TGCGCCAGCAGCCTCGGGACAGGGAGCACAGATACGCAGTATTTT.

This clone was observed once. This chain links TRBV7-9 with TRBJ2-1; 7 bases are shared with TRBD2. From germline, CDR1 is SEHNR and CDR2 FQNEAQ (reference sequence). The CDR3 contains 15 residues. Trimming cost V 3 bases and J 4 bases; bases outside gene matches: 6. CDR3 region: CASSFGGSGYNEQFF. CDR3 DNA: TGTGCCAGCAGCTTCGGGGGGAGTGGGTACAATGAGCAGTTCTTC.

This chain uses TRBV5-5 with TRBJ2-7, with D possibly being TRBD2 (5 bases). The CDR3 extends over 14 amino acids. Trimming cost V 4 bases and J 2 bases, with 13 bases left between them. Germline V gene lookup returns CDR1 SGHKS and CDR2 YYEKEE (reference sequence). CDR3: CASSLLGSAYEQYF. The CDR3 DNA sequence: TGTGCCAGCAGCCTCCTGGGGAGCGCCTACGAGCAGTACTTC.

The rearrangement uses TRBV6-5 and TRBJ1-5; 7 bases align to TRBD1. In germline, CDR1 is MNHEY, CDR2 SVGAGI. V lost 4 bases, J lost 5 bases, and 8 bases stayed unmatched. The CDR3 extends over 15 amino acids. Written as DNA, the CDR3 is TGTGCCAGCAGTTCCCGGACAGGTCCCCATCAGCCCCAGCATTTT. Its protein product is CASSSRTGPHQPQHF.

The rearrangement links TRBV7-2 to TRBJ1-1; 11 nucleotides match TRBD1. CDR3 length equals 16 residues. Germline V lookup: CDR1 SGHTA, CDR2 FQGNSA. V was clipped by 3 bases and J by 1 base; unmatched bases: 4. The CDR3 region has the DNA TGTGCCAGCAGCTTTGGGACAGGGGGTCAGAACACTGAAGCTTTCTTT. Protein product: CASSFGTGGQNTEAFF.

The CDR3 loop is CARSMRASKEAFF. DNA of the CDR3: TGTGCCAGAAGCATGCGGGCCTCCAAAGAAGCTTTCTTT. The chain combines TRBV5-3 with TRBJ1-1; D is unresolved. TRBV5-3 qualifies as an ORF whose function is uncertain. Between the trimmed V and J ends, which lost 4 bases and 8 bases, there was a span of 15 bases. The CDR3 totals 13 residues.

The chain joins TRBV10-2 to TRBJ1-1; the D gene is possibly TRBD1 (6 bases). This CDR3 is built from 16 residues. The V and J ends lost 6 bases and 0 bases respectively, with 17 bases between them. Germline V lookup: CDR1 WSHSY, CDR2 SAAADI. The CDR3 nucleotides read TGCGCCAGCAGGAAGACAGGCCGATCCATGAACACTGAAGCTTTCTTT. This codes for CASRKTGRSMNTEAFF.

The V and J genes are TRBV4-3 and TRBJ1-2; tentative D call: TRBD1 (6 bases). Trimming took 1 base from V and 3 from J, leaving 12 bases between them. Per the germline V gene, CDR1 is LGHNA and CDR2 is YSLEER. The CDR3 totals 15 residues. CDR3 amino acids: CASSQAYREDYGYTF. The CDR3 nucleotides are TGCGCCAGCAGCCAAGCGTACAGGGAAGACTATGGCTACACCTTC.

J is TRBJ2-2 and V is TRBV27; 9 bases agree with TRBD1. The CDR3 totals 14 residues. CDR1 is MNHEY, CDR2 SMNVEV, per germline (reference sequence). The V segment lost 10 bases and the J segment 1 base; nucleotides outside the gene matches: 4. In DNA, the CDR3 is TGTGCCATCAGACAGGGGGTGAACACCGGGGAGCTGTTTTTT. This translates into CAIRQGVNTGELFF.

This chain joins TRBV9 and TRBJ1-5, with TRBD1 identical over 8 bases. This CDR3 is 12 amino acids long. The V gene end was trimmed by 2 bases and the J gene end by 9 bases; junction bases not matched to a gene: 1. The germline V gene encodes CDR1 SGDLS and CDR2 YYNGEE. CDR3 nucleotides: TGTGCCAGCAGCGTTGGACAGGGGCCCCAGCATTTT. Its translation: CASSVGQGPQHF. The full variable domain, completed using reference TRBV9 and TRBJ1-5, is DSGVTQTPKHLITATGQRVTLRCSPRSGDLSVYWYQQSLDQGLQFLIQYYNGEERAKGNILERFSAQQFPDLHSELNLSSLELGDSALYFCASSVGQGPQHFGDGTRLSIL.

The DNA of the CDR3 is TGCGCCAGCAGCTTGTGGGGGGAAGGGTACAATGAGCAGTTCTTC. This gives the protein CASSLWGEGYNEQFF. The chain links TRBV5-1 to TRBJ2-1, with a tentative D call TRBD2 (6 bases). V was clipped by 1 base and J by 4 bases, with 12 bases between them. The CDR3 is 15 residues long. CDR1 SGHRS and CDR2 YFSETQ come from the germline V gene.

The chain employs TRBV14 and TRBJ2-7, with a tentative D call TRBD1 (6 bases). From germline, CDR1 is SGHDN and CDR2 FVKESK. V lost 8 bases and J lost 4, with 12 bases in between. This CDR3 is built from 12 residues. The CDR3 sequence is CASGTGIYEQYF. The CDR3, as DNA: TGTGCCAGCGGCACAGGGATTTACGAGCAGTACTTC.

This chain links TRBV11-2 with TRBJ2-4; 8 bases map to TRBD1. Germline-derived CDR1 and CDR2 are SGHAT and FQNNGV. This CDR3 region has 17 residues. Trimming cost V 2 bases and J 6 bases; bases outside gene matches: 12. CDR3: CASSLLGPGQALNIQYF. The CDR3 DNA reads TGTGCCAGCAGCTTACTTGGACCGGGACAGGCGTTAAACATTCAGTACTTC.

This clone was seen just once. The chain joins TRBV9 to TRBJ2-5, with 7 bases aligning to TRBD2. The CDR3 runs 14 residues. Germline V CDR1 and CDR2: SGDLS, YYNGEE. Germline trimming cut 0 bases from V and 3 bases from J; bases unmatched to any gene: 2. This CDR3 reads CASSVGGTKETQYF. The CDR3 DNA reads TGTGCCAGCAGCGTAGGGGGGACTAAAGAGACCCAGTACTTC.

The V and J genes are TRBV10-2 and TRBJ2-3; D is undetermined. Trimming stripped 4 bases from V and 3 bases from J, with 8 bases between. Germline CDR1 reads WSHSY; CDR2 reads SAAADI. CDR3 length: 13 amino acids. The DNA of the CDR3 is TGCGCCAGCAGTGTCAGATATACAGATACGCAGTATTTT. It translates to CASSVRYTDTQYF.

The chain has TRBV5-6 and TRBJ2-2, with D tentatively TRBD1 (6 bases). In germline, CDR1 is SGHDT, CDR2 YYEEEE. CDR3 length equals 14 residues. Deletions cut 4 bases from V and 1 base from J, with 8 bases between. CDR3 amino acids: CASSKGQNTGELFF. The CDR3 bases are TGTGCCAGCAGCAAGGGACAGAACACCGGGGAGCTGTTTTTT.

This clone was observed once. The gene calls are TRBV30 and TRBJ2-1; 8 bases map to TRBD2. The ends lost 3 bases at V and 3 bases at J; junction bases unmatched: 10. The germline CDR1 and CDR2 sequences are GTSNPN and SVGIG (reference sequence). The CDR3 runs 16 residues. CDR3 protein: CAWSHTTSANYNEQFF. CDR3 in DNA: TGTGCCTGGAGCCATACGACTAGCGCAAACTACAATGAGCAGTTCTTC.

V gene TRBV2 combines with J gene TRBJ1-3; 9 bases map to TRBD1. Germline CDR1 reads SNHLY; CDR2 reads FYNNEI. Trimming removed 6 bases from V and 3 bases from J; junction bases left unmatched: 6. This CDR3 comprises 15 residues. CDR3 region: CASRSTGGFGNTIYF. The CDR3 DNA follows: TGTGCCAGCAGGTCCACAGGGGGCTTTGGAAACACCATATATTTT.